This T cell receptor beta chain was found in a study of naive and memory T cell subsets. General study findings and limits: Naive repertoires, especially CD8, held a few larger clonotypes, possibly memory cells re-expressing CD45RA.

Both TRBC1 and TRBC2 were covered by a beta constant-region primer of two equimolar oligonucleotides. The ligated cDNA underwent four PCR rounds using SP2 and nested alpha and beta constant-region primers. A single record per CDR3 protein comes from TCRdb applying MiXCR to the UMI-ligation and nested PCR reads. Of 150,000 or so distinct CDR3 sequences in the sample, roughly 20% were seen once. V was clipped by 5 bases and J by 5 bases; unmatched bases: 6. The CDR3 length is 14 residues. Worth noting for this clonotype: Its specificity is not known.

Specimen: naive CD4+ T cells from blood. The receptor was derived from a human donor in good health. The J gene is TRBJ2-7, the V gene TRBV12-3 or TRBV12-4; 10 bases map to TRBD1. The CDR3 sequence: CASSPLTGGHEQYF. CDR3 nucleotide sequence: TGTGCCAGCAGTCCCCTGACAGGGGGCCACGAGCAGTACTTC.